The 2 T cell receptor beta chains reported below all come from one sample, sequenced in a study of shared clonotypes between healthy human individuals. Repertoires were generated with immunoSEQ multiplex PCR, while TCRdb's copy carries only in-frame clones and drops some. The sample lists about 1,500,000 clones, roughly 96% occurring once. The sequenced sample was naive CD4+ T cells sorted from blood. Described subset: CD45RA+ positively selected. The receptors were sampled from a man aged 30 to 45 in good health.

The gene calls are TRBV11-2 and TRBJ2-2; 11 positions match TRBD2. Trimming at V came to 1 base and at J to 4 bases, leaving 5 bases not matched to a gene. The CDR3 is 17 amino acids. Germline V gene lookup returns CDR1 SGHAT and CDR2 FQNNGV. CDR3 DNA: TGTGCCAGCAGCTTAGGCCTCACTAGCGGGAGCACCGGGGAGCTGTTTTTT. Its protein is CASSLGLTSGSTGELFF.

The V and J genes are TRBV7-2 and TRBJ2-1; no definite D call. This CDR3 is 14 amino acids long. Germline V CDR1 and CDR2: SGHTA, FQGNSA. Deletions cut 7 bases from V and 0 bases from J, with 10 bases between. The CDR3 region is CASTPSGSYNEQFF. In DNA, the CDR3 is TGTGCCAGCACCCCCTCGGGCTCCTACAATGAGCAGTTCTTC.